A selection of T cell receptor beta chains follows, all from one sample in a study of T cells in Graves' hyperthyroidism and ophthalmopathy. TCRdb redid the calling of the multiplex PCR reads with MiXCR, one entry per CDR3 protein. The sample holds about 640,000 distinct CDR3 sequences, more than 20% seen once. The sequencing sample was made of blood. These TCRs come from a man aged 25 to 40 with Graves' ophthalmopathy. The CDR3 runs from the conserved cysteine through the conserved F or W. D genes are given only for firm matches. Clone size is given for some rows only: seen once, a few or many times, or a class if the clone is expanded.

TRBD2,TRBV29-1,TRBJ2-7,NA,CGGRRGGSGEQYF,TGCGGCGGGCGTCGGGGCGGGAGCGGCGAGCAGTACTTC
NA,TRBV10-3,TRBJ1-3,once,CAISESVTAEGTIYF,TGTGCCATCAGTGAGTCGGTGACAGCGGAGGGCACCATATATTTT
NA,TRBV6-1,TRBJ2-7,NA,CASSDIPAYEQYF,TGTGCCAGCAGTGATATTCCGGCCTACGAGCAGTACTTC
NA,TRBV7-8,TRBJ1-1,many,CASSLVGEAFF,TGTGCCAGCAGCTTAGTTGGTGAAGCTTTCTTT
NA,TRBV5-4,TRBJ1-1,few,CASSSGMGRWSTEAFF,TGTGCCAGCAGTTCTGGGATGGGGCGATGGAGCACTGAAGCTTTCTTT
TRBD1,TRBV28,TRBJ1-6,few,CASSDGTAKNSPLHF,TGTGCCAGCAGTGACGGGACAGCGAAAAATTCACCCCTCCACTTT
NA,TRBV7-2,TRBJ2-3,NA,CASSFSSGFTDTQYF,TGTGCCAGCAGCTTCAGTTCAGGCTTCACAGATACGCAGTATTTT
TRBD1,TRBV9,TRBJ1-6,NA,CASSVRSDRVVSPLHF,TGTGCCAGCAGCGTACGGTCGGACAGGGTCGTGTCACCCCTCCACTTT
NA,TRBV11-2,TRBJ1-5,NA,CVSSRGIGQPQHF,TGTGTCAGCAGCCGGGGAATAGGGCAGCCCCAGCATTTT
NA,TRBV6-1,TRBJ2-6,few,CASSFGLGYSGANVLTF,TGTGCCAGCAGTTTCGGACTCGGATACTCTGGGGCCAACGTCCTGACTTTC
TRBD1,TRBV28,TRBJ2-5,many,CASSLRDSQETQYF,TGTGCCAGCAGTCTCCGGGACAGCCAAGAGACCCAGTACTTC
TRBD1,TRBV29-1,TRBJ2-3,NA,CSVEDPPPGGPSTDTQYF,TGCAGCGTTGAAGATCCCCCCCCAGGGGGTCCTAGCACAGATACGCAGTATTTT
TRBD2,TRBV12-3/TRBV12-4,TRBJ2-7,many,CASTSGSREQYF,TGTGCCAGCACTAGCGGGAGTAGGGAGCAGTACTTC
NA,TRBV28,TRBJ2-7,many,CASSLNLAYEQYF,TGTGCCAGCAGTTTAAACCTAGCTTACGAGCAGTACTTC
TRBD1,TRBV10-3,TRBJ1-2,NA,CAIRVDRGFHGYTF,TGTGCCATCAGAGTCGACAGGGGGTTTCATGGCTACACCTTC
TRBD2,TRBV6-2/TRBV6-3,TRBJ2-6,NA,CASSYARTSGVWGAKSGANVLTF,TGTGCCAGCAGTTACGCCCGGACTAGCGGGGTGTGGGGTGCAAAATCTGGGGCCAACGTCCTGACTTTC
TRBD2,TRBV5-1,TRBJ2-2,NA,CASSGAGTSGPNPNTGELFF,TGCGCCAGCAGCGGGGCCGGGACTAGCGGGCCTAATCCGAACACCGGGGAGCTGTTTTTT